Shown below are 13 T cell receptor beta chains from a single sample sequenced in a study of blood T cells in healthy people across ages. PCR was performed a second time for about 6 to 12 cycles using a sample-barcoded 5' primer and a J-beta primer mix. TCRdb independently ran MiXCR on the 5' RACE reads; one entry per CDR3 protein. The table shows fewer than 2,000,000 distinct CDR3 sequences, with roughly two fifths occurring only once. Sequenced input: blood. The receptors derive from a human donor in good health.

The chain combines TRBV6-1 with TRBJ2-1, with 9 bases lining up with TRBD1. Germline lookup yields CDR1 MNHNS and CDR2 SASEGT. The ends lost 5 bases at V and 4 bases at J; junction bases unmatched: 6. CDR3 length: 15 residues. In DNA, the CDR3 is TGTGCCAGCAGTTTCGACAGGGGGAAATACAATGAGCAGTTCTTC. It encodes CASSFDRGKYNEQFF.

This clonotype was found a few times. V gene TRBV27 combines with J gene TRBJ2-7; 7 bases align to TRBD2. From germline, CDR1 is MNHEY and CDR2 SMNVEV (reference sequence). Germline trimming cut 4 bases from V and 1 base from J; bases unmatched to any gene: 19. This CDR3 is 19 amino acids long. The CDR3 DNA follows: TGTGCCAGCAGTTCACTTTACGCCCTCGAGCAGCGGGGTTCCTACGAGCAGTACTTC. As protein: CASSSLYALEQRGSYEQYF.

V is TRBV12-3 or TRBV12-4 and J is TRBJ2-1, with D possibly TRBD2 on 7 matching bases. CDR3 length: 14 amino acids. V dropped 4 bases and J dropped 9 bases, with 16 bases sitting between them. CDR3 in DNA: TGTGCCAGCAGTTCGGCGGGGGCGGAGGGTGAGCAGTTCTTC. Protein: CASSSAGAEGEQFF.

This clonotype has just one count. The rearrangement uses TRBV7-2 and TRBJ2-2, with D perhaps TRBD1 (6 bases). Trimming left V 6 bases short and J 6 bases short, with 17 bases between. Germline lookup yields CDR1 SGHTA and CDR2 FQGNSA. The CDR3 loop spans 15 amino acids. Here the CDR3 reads CASRELGGEAGELFF. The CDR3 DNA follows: TGTGCCAGCAGGGAGTTAGGGGGAGAGGCCGGGGAGCTGTTTTTT.

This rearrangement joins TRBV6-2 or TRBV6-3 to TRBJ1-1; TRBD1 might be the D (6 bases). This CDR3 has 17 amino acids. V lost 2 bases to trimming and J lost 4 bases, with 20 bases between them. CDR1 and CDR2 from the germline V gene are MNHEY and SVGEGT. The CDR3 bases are TGTGCCAGCAGTTACAGGCGGCAGGGGTACGGAGGCACTGAAGCTTTCTTT. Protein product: CASSYRRQGYGGTEAFF.

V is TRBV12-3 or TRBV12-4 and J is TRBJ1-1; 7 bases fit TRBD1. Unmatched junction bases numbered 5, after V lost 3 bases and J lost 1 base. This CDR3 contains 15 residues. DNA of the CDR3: TGTGCCAGCAGTTTGAGAGCAGGGGGGAACACTGAAGCTTTCTTT. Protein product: CASSLRAGGNTEAFF.

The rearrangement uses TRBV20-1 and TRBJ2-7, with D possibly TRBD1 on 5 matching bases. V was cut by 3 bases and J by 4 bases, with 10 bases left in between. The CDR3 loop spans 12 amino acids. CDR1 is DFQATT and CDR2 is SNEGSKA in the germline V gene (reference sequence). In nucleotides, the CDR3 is TGCAGTGCTAGCAGGGTAGTTTACGAGCAGTACTTC. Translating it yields CSASRVVYEQYF.

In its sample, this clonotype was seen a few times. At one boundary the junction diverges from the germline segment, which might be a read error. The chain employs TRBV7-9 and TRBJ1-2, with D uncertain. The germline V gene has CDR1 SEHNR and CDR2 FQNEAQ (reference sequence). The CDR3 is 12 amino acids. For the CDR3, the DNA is TGTGCTAGCAGCTTAAATGGTGTCTACTACACCTTC. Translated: CASSLNGVYYTF.

In DNA, the CDR3 is TGTGCCAGCCCCGCCGGGACTAGCGGGGAGACCCAGTACTTC. Amino acid sequence: CASPAGTSGETQYF. J is TRBJ2-5 and V is TRBV28, with 12 bases lining up with TRBD2. V gave up 8 bases and J gave up 5 bases; unmatched junction bases: 6. The CDR3 spans 14 residues. CDR1 is MDHEN and CDR2 is SYDVKM in the germline V gene. The entire variable domain, with the rest obtained from reference TRBV28 and TRBJ2-5, is as follows: DVKVTQSSRYLVKRTGEKVFLECVQDMDHENMFWYRQDPGLGLRLIYFSYDVKMKEKGDIPEGYSVSREKKERFSLILESASTNQTSMYLCASPAGTSGETQYFGPGTRLLVL.

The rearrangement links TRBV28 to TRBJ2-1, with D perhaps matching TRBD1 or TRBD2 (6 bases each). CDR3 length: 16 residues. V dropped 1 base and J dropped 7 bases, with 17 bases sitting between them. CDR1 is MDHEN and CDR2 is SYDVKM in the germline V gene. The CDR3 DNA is TGTGCCAGCAGTTTATCGTTCGAAGGGGGGAAGAATGAGCAGTTCTTC. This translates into CASSLSFEGGKNEQFF.

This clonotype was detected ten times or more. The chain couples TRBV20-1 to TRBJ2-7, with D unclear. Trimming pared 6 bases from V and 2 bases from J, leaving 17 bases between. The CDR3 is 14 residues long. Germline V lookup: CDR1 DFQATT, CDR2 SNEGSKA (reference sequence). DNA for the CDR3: TGCAGTGCCGTAGGAAGAGACAATACCTACGAGCAGTACTTC. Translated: CSAVGRDNTYEQYF.

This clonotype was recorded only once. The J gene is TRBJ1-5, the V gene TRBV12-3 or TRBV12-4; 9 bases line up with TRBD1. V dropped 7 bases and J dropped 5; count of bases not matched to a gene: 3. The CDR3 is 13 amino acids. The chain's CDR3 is CASTGQGYQPQHF. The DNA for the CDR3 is TGTGCCAGCACCGGACAGGGGTATCAGCCCCAGCATTTT.

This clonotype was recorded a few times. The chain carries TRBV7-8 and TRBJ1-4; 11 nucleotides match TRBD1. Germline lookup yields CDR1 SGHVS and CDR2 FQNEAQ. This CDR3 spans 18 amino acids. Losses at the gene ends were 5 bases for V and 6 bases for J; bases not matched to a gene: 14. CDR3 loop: CASSPRLPRGQGDEKLFF. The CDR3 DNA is TGTGCCAGCAGCCCGCGCCTCCCCCGGGGACAGGGGGATGAAAAACTGTTTTTT.